The 18 T cell receptor beta chains given below trace back to one sample, sequenced in a study of low-dose radiotherapy and immunotherapy resistance in tumors (dated 2022 in TCRdb). TCRdb shows the sequencer as Illumina HiSeq 2500. Superscript III and a set of TRAV- and TRBV-specific primers were used to synthesize first-strand cDNA, so that both TCRalpha and TCRbeta chains were covered. TCRs were amplified for 20 to 25 PCR cycles with Phusion, using a constant-region primer paired with the adapter attached to the V primers. TCRdb itself trimmed the public reads at Q25 with fastp, ran MiXCR and retained productive beta chains. Duplicate CDR3 protein sequences are folded into a single record with the most common DNA and genes. This sample comprises about 30,000 distinct CDR3 sequences, less than 65% of them detected only once. The ten biggest clones cover roughly 5% of the sample. The time point label corresponds to: after trial treatment. The sample's treatment or condition label, decoded: LDRT plus nivolumab, ipilimumab, low-dose cyclophosphamide and aspirin (RACIN trial).

The specimen comprised PBMCs, sampled after low-dose radiotherapy plus immunotherapy. All receptors come from a male donor with gallbladder cancer.

This clonotype has a handful of counts. This chain uses TRBV9 with TRBJ2-3, with 7 bases lining up with TRBD1. Germline CDR1 SGDLS, CDR2 YYNGEE. Unmatched junction bases numbered 12, after V lost 3 bases and J lost 2 bases. The CDR3 covers 17 residues. The CDR3 sequence is CASSALGVGGPTDTQYF. The DNA for the CDR3 is TGTGCCAGCAGCGCCCTCGGGGTAGGGGGCCCCACAGATACGCAGTATTTT.

This chain connects TRBV2 to TRBJ1-4; no definite D call. V was shortened by 5 bases and J by 0 bases, with 16 bases between the two germline ends. CDR1 and CDR2 (germline): SNHLY, FYNNEI. The CDR3 consists of 17 residues. This CDR3 reads CASSRRPLPATNEKLFF. CDR3 sequence (DNA): TGTGCCAGCAGTAGGCGACCTCTGCCCGCAACTAATGAAAAACTGTTTTTT. Full variable domain (rest looked up from reference TRBV2 and TRBJ1-4): EPEVTQTPSHQVTQMGQEVILRCVPISNHLYFYWYRQILGQKVEFLVSFYNNEISEKSEIFDDQFSVERPDGSNFTLKIRSTKLEDSAMYFCASSRRPLPATNEKLFFGSGTQLSVL.

This clonotype showed up just a few times. This likely stems from a read error, as it lies one base from a far larger clone. This sequence joins TRBV5-3 and TRBJ2-7; 10 positions agree with TRBD1. TRBV5-3 is an ORF, and what it does is uncertain. This CDR3 spans 16 amino acids. The ends lost 4 bases at V and 7 bases at J; junction bases unmatched: 14. In DNA form, the CDR3 reads TGTGCCAGAAGCACGCGGACAGGGGGAGCTATTGGGGAGCAGTACTTC. Translating it yields CARSTRTGGAIGEQYF.

As to this clonotype: Given a far larger clone just one base away, this is likely a sequencing read error. The chain is built from TRBV28 and TRBJ1-5, with D uncertain. V lost 5 bases, J lost 5 bases, and 13 bases lay in between. Germline values: CDR1 MDHEN, CDR2 SYDVKM. This CDR3 comprises 14 residues. The CDR3 is CASSEFRRDQPQHF. The CDR3 DNA reads TGTGCCAGCAGTGAATTTCGGAGGGATCAGCCCCAGCATTTT.

Comments on this clonotype: Since a far larger clone is one base different, this is likely a read error. The V and J genes are TRBV5-8 and TRBJ1-5, with unresolved D. This CDR3 is built from 12 residues. Germline lookup yields CDR1 SGHTS and CDR2 YDEGEE. Trimming took off 2 bases at V and 8 bases at J, with 8 bases between the two ends. CDR3 sequence (DNA): TGTGCCAGCAGCTTCAAGATGGAGCCCCAGCATTTT. Translating it yields CASSFKMEPQHF.

Concerning this clonotype: At one boundary the junction diverges from the germline segment, which might be a read error. CDR3 in DNA: TGTGGCAGTCTAGCGGGAGGTACCTACGAGCAATACTTC. Translation: CGSLAGGTYEQYF. The V gene is TRBV19, the J gene TRBJ2-7; 11 bases agree with TRBD2. Looked up from germline, CDR1 is LNHDA and CDR2 is SQIVND (reference sequence). The CDR3 spans 13 residues.

This clonotype qualifies as medium-sized. The chain links TRBV6-1 to TRBJ2-3, with TRBD2 matching 10 bases. The CDR3 is 18 amino acids. V trimming: 1 base; J trimming: 7 bases; junction bases outside the gene matches: 14. CDR1 and CDR2 from the germline V gene are MNHNS and SASEGT. This CDR3 reads CASSEGFVGLAGVNTQYF. CDR3 nucleotide sequence: TGTGCCAGCAGTGAAGGGTTCGTGGGGCTAGCGGGAGTTAATACGCAGTATTTT.

This clonotype was counted at least ten times. The gene calls are TRBV20-1 and TRBJ2-3, with D perhaps TRBD1 or TRBD2 (6 bases each). The V gene lost 5 bases and the J gene lost 2 bases, with 14 bases spanning the gap. Looked up from germline, CDR1 is DFQATT and CDR2 is SNEGSKA (reference sequence). The CDR3 sequence is 14 residues long. Here the CDR3 reads CSAQGRGNTDTQYF. The CDR3 DNA follows: TGCAGTGCTCAGGGGCGGGGAAACACAGATACGCAGTATTTT.

This clonotype has a single count. CDR3 nucleotides: TGTGCCAGCAGCCAGCGGGGGGGCCCTGTCCGTATTGACAAAAACATTCAGTACTTC. Its translation: CASSQRGGPVRIDKNIQYF. V and J are TRBV12-3 or TRBV12-4 and TRBJ2-4, with 10 bases fitting TRBD2. This CDR3 has 19 amino acids. V lost 6 bases to trimming and J lost 3 bases; unmatched junction nucleotides: 17.

The chain combines TRBV11-2 with TRBJ2-7, with D hard to call. V shed 5 bases and J shed 0 bases, with 20 bases lying between them. The CDR3 covers 17 residues. Germline CDR1 SGHAT, CDR2 FQNNGV. For the CDR3, the DNA is TGTGCCAGCAGCCATTTTCAAGCGTCATTGCTCTCCTACGAGCAGTACTTC. Amino acids: CASSHFQASLLSYEQYF.

The chain links TRBV19 to TRBJ2-3; weak D call: TRBD1 (6 bases). CDR3 length: 14 amino acids. V dropped 5 bases and J dropped 4 bases, with 13 bases sitting between them. Germline V gene data show CDR1 as LNHDA and CDR2 as SQIVND (reference sequence). CDR3 protein: CASSSLTGPDTQYF. The CDR3 DNA follows: TGTGCCAGTAGTTCCTTGACAGGCCCAGATACGCAGTATTTT.

On this clonotype: A much larger clone is a single base away; this may be a read error. The rearrangement links TRBV7-2 to TRBJ2-3, with D possibly matching TRBD2 (5 bases). Germline CDR1 SGHTA, CDR2 FQGNSA. CDR3 length: 14 residues. V gave up 7 bases and J gave up 1 base, with 12 bases separating them. CDR3 loop: CASKQPAGTDTQYF. The CDR3 nucleotides are TGTGCCAGCAAACAACCAGCGGGCACAGATACGCAGTATTTT.

This clonotype appeared a single time. V and J are TRBV29-1 and TRBJ1-1, with unresolved D. Germline V lookup: CDR1 SQVTM, CDR2 ANQGSEA. The CDR3 totals 12 residues. V dropped 8 bases and J dropped 1 base, with 11 bases sitting between them. The CDR3 DNA sequence: TGCAGCCTCAAAATGGGGAACACTGAAGCTTTCTTT. This gives the protein CSLKMGNTEAFF.

This rearrangement joins TRBV7-2 to TRBJ2-4; TRBD2 matches at 8 bases. This CDR3 has 11 amino acids. Germline V gives CDR1 SGHTA, CDR2 FQGNSA. V shed 5 bases and J 10 bases; nucleotides not matched to a gene: 1. The CDR3 region is CASSRGGIQYF. CDR3 in DNA: TGTGCCAGCAGCCGGGGGGGAATTCAGTACTTC.

On this clonotype: This likely reflects a read error, since a far larger clone is one base away. This rearrangement joins TRBV5-1 to TRBJ2-1; 7 nucleotides agree with TRBD1. The germline gives CDR1 SGHRS, CDR2 YFSETQ. The junction had 10 bases not matched to a gene; V was cut back by 3 bases and J by 10 bases. CDR3 length equals 14 residues. The CDR3 reads CASSSGTVSYEQFF. The CDR3 nucleotides read TGCGCCAGCAGCTCCGGGACAGTCTCCTACGAGCAGTTCTTC.

This clonotype is deemed medium-sized. The chain carries TRBV5-4 and TRBJ2-1; possible D gene TRBD2, 6 bases. Trimming shortened V by 0 bases and J by 0 bases, and 13 bases separated the two germline ends. There are 17 residues in the CDR3. The germline V gene has CDR1 SGHNT and CDR2 YYREEE (reference sequence). The CDR3 reads CASSLEVAVSSYNEQFF. Written as DNA, the CDR3 is TGTGCCAGCAGCTTGGAGGTAGCGGTGAGCTCCTACAATGAGCAGTTCTTC.

The chain combines TRBV7-2 with TRBJ2-1; D is tentatively TRBD1 or TRBD2 (5 bases each). Trimming took off 3 bases at V and 11 bases at J, with 8 bases between the two ends. Germline CDR1 reads SGHTA; CDR2 reads FQGNSA. The CDR3 has 11 amino acids. The CDR3 nucleotides read TGTGCCAGCAGCTTCGGGACCCAGCAGTTCTTC. Translated: CASSFGTQQFF.

At least ten counts were recorded for this clonotype. The junction differs from germline at one of its ends, possibly a read error. V gene TRBV6-1 combines with J gene TRBJ2-3; a possible D gene is TRBD2 (6 bases). Per the germline V gene, CDR1 is MNHNS and CDR2 is SASEGT. The CDR3 loop spans 15 amino acids. CDR3 amino acids: CASREEGTSTDTQYF. For the CDR3, the DNA is TGTGCCAGCAGAGAAGAAGGGACTAGCACAGATACGCAGTATTTT.